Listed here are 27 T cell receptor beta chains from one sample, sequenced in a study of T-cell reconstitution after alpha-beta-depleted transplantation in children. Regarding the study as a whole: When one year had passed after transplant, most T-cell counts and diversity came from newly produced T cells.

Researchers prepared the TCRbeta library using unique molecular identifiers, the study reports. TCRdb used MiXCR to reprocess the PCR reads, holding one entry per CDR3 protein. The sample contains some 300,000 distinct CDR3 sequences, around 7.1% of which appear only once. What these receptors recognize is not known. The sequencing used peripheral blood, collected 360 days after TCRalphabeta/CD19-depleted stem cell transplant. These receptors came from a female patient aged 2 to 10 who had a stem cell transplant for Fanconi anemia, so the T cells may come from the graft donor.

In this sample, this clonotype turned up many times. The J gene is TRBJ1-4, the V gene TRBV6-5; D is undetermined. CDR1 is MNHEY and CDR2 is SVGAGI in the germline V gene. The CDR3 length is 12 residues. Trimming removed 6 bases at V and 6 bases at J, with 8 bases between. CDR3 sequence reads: CASRGMDEKLFF. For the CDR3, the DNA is TGTGCCAGCAGGGGGATGGATGAAAAACTGTTTTTT.

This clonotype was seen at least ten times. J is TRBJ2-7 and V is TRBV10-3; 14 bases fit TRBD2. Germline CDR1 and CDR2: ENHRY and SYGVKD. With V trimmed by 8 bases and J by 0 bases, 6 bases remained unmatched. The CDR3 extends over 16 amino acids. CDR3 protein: CAIAGTSGSPSYEQYF. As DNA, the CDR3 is TGTGCCATCGCCGGGACTAGCGGGAGCCCCTCCTACGAGCAGTACTTC.

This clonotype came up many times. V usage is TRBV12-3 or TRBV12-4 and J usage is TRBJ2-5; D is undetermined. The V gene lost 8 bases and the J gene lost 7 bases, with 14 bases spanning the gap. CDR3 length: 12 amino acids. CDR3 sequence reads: CASSGPLRTQYF. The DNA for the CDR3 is TGTGCCAGCTCCGGTCCTCTGCGGACCCAGTACTTC.

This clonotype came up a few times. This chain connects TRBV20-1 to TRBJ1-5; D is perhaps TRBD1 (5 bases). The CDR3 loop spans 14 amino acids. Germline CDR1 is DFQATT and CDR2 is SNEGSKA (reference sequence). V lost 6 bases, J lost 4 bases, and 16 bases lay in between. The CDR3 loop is CSAVGPPSNQPQHF. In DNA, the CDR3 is TGCAGTGCCGTGGGGCCCCCGTCTAATCAGCCCCAGCATTTT.

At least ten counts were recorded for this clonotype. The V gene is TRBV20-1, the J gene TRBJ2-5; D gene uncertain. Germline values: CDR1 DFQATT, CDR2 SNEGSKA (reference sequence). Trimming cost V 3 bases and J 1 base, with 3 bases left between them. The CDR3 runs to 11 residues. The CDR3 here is CSASFQETQYF. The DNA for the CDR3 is TGCAGTGCTAGTTTCCAAGAGACCCAGTACTTC.

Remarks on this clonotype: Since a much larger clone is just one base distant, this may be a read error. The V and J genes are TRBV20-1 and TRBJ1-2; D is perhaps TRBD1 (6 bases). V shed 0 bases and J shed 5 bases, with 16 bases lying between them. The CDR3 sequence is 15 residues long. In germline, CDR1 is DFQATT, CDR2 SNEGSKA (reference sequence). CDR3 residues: CSARDTVGGFYGYTF. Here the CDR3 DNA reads TGCAGTGCTAGAGATACTGTGGGGGGCTTTTATGGCTACACCTTC.

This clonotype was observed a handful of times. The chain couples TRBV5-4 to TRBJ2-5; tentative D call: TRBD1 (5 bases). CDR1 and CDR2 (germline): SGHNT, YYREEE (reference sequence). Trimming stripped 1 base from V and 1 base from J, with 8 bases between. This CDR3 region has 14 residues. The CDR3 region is CASSLKGFQETQYF. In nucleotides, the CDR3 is TGTGCCAGCAGCTTGAAGGGGTTCCAAGAGACCCAGTACTTC.

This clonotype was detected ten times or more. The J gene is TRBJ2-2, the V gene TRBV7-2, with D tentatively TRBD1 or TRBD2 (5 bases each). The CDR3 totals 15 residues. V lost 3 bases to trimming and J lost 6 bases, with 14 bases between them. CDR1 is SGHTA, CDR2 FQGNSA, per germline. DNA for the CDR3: TGTGCCAGCAGCTTCGGGCTGGGGGTACCCGGGGAGCTGTTTTTT. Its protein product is CASSFGLGVPGELFF.

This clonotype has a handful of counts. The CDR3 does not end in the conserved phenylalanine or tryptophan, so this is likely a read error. CDR3: CASSPSHRDTQYY. The CDR3 DNA is TGTGCCAGCAGTCCCTCCCACAGGGATACGCAGTATTAT. The chain is built from TRBV28 and TRBJ2-3; D is perhaps TRBD1 (5 bases). Per germline, CDR1 MDHEN and CDR2 SYDVKM. The CDR3 has 13 amino acids. Trimming cost V 5 bases and J 6 bases, with 12 bases left between them.

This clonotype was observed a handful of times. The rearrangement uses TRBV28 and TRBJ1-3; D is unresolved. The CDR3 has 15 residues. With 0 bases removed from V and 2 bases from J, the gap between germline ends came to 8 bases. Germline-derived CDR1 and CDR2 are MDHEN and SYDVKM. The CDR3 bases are TGTGCCAGCAGTTTATGGGATTCAGCTGGAAACACCATATATTTT. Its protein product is CASSLWDSAGNTIYF.

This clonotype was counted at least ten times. Here the CDR3 DNA reads TGCAGTGCTAGTACAGCGGGCGGCACTGAAGCTTTCTTT. As protein: CSASTAGGTEAFF. This chain links TRBV20-1 with TRBJ1-1; D not resolved. The CDR3 runs to 13 residues. Germline CDR1 DFQATT, CDR2 SNEGSKA (reference sequence). V lost 3 bases to trimming and J lost 4 bases, with 12 bases between them.

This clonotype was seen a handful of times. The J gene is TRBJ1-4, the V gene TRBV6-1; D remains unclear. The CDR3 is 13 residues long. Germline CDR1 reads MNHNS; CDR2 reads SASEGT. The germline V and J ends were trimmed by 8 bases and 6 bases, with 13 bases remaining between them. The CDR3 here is CASRRQRDEKLFF. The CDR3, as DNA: TGTGCCAGCCGACGCCAACGGGATGAAAAACTGTTTTTT.

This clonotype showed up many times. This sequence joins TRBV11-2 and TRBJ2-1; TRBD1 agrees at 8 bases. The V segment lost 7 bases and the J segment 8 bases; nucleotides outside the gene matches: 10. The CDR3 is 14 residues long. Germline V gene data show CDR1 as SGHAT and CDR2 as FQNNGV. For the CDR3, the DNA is TGTGCCAGCACTGAAGACAGGGGCGTCCATGAGCAGTTCTTC. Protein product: CASTEDRGVHEQFF. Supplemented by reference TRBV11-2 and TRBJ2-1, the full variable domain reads EAGVAQSPRYKIIEKRQSVAFWCNPISGHATLYWYQQILGQGPKLLIQFQNNGVVDDSQLPKDRFSAERLKGVDSTLKIQPAKLEDSAVYLCASTEDRGVHEQFFGPGTRLTVL.

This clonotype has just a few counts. The CDR3 region has the DNA TGTGCCAGCAGCCTGGGACTCCACAACACAGATACGCAGTATTTT. Translation: CASSLGLHNTDTQYF. V and J are TRBV5-4 and TRBJ2-3, with a tentative D call TRBD2 (6 bases). CDR3 size: 15 residues. Germline-derived CDR1 and CDR2 are SGHNT and YYREEE (reference sequence). V was shortened by 4 bases and J by 2 bases, with 14 bases between the two germline ends.

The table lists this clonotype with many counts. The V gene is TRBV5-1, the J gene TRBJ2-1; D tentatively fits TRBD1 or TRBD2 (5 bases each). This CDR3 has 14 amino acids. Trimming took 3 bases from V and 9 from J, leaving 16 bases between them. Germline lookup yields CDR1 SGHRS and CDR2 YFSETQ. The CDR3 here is CASSSGTQAIEQFF. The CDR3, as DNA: TGCGCCAGCAGCTCCGGGACCCAGGCGATTGAGCAGTTCTTC.

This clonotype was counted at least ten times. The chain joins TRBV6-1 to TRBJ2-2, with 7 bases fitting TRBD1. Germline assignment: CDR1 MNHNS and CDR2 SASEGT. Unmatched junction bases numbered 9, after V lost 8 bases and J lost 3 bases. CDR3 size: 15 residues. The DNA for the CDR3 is TGTGCCAGCTCCTCCGGGACAGCATACACCGGGGAGCTGTTTTTT. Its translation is CASSSGTAYTGELFF.

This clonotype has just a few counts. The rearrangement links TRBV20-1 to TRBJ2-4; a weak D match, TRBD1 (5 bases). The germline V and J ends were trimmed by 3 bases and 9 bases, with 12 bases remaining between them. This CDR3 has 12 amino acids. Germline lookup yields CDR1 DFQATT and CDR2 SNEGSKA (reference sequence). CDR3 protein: CSASTPRGIQYF. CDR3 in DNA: TGCAGTGCTAGTACCCCTAGGGGCATTCAGTACTTC.

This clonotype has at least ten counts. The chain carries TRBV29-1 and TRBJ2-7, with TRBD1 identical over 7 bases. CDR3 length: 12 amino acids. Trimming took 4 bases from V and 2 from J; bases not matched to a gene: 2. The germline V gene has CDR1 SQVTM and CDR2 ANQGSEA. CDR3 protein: CSVVTGAYEQYF. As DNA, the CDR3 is TGCAGCGTTGTCACAGGGGCCTACGAGCAGTACTTC.

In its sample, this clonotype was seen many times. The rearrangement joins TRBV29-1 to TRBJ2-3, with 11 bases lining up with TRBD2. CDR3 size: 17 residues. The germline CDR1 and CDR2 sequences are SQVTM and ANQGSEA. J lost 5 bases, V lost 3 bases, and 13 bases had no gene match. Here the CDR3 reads CSVDGWLGGLAGDTQYF. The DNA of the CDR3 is TGCAGCGTTGATGGGTGGTTGGGTGGACTAGCGGGAGATACGCAGTATTTT.

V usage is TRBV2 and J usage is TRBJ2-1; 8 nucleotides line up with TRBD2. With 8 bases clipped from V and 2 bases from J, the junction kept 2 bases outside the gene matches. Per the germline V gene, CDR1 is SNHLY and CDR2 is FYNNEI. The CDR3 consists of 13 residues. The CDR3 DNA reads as TGTGCCAGCGTGCGGGGGGCCTACAATGAGCAGTTCTTC. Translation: CASVRGAYNEQFF.

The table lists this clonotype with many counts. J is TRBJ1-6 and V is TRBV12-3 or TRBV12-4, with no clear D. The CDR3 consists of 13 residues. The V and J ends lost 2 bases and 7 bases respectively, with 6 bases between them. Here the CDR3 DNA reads TGTGCCAGCAGTTTATTGGGCAATTCACCCCTCCACTTT. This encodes CASSLLGNSPLHF.

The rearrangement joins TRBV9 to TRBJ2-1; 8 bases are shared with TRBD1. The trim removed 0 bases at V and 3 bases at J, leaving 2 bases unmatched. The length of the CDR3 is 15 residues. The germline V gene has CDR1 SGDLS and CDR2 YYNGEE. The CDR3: CASSVDGQGYNEQFF. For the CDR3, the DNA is TGTGCCAGCAGCGTAGATGGACAGGGCTACAATGAGCAGTTCTTC. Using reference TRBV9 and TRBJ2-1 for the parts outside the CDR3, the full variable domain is DSGVTQTPKHLITATGQRVTLRCSPRSGDLSVYWYQQSLDQGLQFLIQYYNGEERAKGNILERFSAQQFPDLHSELNLSSLELGDSALYFCASSVDGQGYNEQFFGPGTRLTVL.

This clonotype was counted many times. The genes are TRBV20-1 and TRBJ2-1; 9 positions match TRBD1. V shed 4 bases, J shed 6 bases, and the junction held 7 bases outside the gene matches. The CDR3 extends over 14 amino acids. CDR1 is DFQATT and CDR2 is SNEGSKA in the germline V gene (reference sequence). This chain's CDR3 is CSAITGQGINEQFF. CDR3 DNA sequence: TGCAGTGCTATTACGGGACAGGGTATCAATGAGCAGTTCTTC.

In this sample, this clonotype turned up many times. The CDR3 sequence is CASNNGRFNTGELFF. DNA for the CDR3: TGTGCCAGCAACAATGGGCGGTTCAACACCGGGGAGCTGTTTTTT. The chain employs TRBV7-6 and TRBJ2-2; no clear D. The CDR3 spans 15 residues. Germline loops: CDR1 SGHVS, CDR2 FNYEAQ. V lost 7 bases, J lost 2 bases, and 14 bases lay in between.

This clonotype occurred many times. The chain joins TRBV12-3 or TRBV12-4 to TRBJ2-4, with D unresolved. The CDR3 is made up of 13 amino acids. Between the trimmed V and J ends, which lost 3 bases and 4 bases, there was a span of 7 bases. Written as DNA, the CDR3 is TGTGCCAGCAGTTTCCATTCGAAAAACATTCAGTACTTC. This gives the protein CASSFHSKNIQYF.

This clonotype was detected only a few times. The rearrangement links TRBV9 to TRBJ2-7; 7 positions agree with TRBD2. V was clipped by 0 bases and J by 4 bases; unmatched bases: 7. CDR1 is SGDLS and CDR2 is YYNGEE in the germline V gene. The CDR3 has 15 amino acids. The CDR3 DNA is TGTGCCAGCAGCGTAGGGGAGGGGAGGTCTTACGAGCAGTACTTC. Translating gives CASSVGEGRSYEQYF.

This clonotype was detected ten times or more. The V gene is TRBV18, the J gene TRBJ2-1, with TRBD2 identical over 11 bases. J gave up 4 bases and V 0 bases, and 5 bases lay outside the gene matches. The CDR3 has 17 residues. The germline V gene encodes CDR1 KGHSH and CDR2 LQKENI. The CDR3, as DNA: TGTGCCAGCTCACCACCGGAGGGACTAGCGGAGTACAATGAGCAGTTCTTC. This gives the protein CASSPPEGLAEYNEQFF.